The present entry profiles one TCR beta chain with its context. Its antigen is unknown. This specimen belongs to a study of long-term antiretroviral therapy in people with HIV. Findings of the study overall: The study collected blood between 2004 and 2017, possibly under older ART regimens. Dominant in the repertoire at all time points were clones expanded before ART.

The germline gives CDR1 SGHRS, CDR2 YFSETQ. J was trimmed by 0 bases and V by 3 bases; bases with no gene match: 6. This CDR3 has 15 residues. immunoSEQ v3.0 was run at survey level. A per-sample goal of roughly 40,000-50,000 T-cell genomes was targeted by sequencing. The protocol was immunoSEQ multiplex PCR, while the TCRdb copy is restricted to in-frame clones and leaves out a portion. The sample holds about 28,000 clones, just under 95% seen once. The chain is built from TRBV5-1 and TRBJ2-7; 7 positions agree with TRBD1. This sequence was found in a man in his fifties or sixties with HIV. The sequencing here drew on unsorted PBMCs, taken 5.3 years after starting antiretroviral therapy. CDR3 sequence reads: CASSSRQGYSYEQYF. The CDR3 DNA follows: TGCGCCAGCAGCTCGCGACAGGGCTACTCCTACGAGCAGTACTTC.